Listed here are 2 T cell receptor beta chains from one sample, sequenced in a study of CD8+ T cells in alopecia areata. As the sequencing template, cDNA was produced by extracting RNA and reverse transcribing it. Sequencing was performed with immunoSEQ multiplex PCR; in TCRdb, only in-frame clones are kept and a portion is missing. This sample shows 3,000 or so clones and no singletons; approximately 50% rests with the ten largest. The sequenced sample was lesional skin. These receptors were collected from a C3H/HeJ mouse with alopecia areata. These mice share the MHC haplotype H2-k.

This clone was seen at least ten times. Genes and germline come from the mouse. The CDR3 goes on 4 residues after the read ends, and that part is filled in from the germline J gene. V gene TRBV13-2 combines with J gene TRBJ2-7; a weak D match, TRBD2 (7 bases). Germline values: CDR1 NNHNN, CDR2 SYGAGS (reference sequence). Trimming took off 2 bases at V and 2 bases at J, with 11 bases between the two ends. The CDR3 length is 14 residues. CDR3 sequence reads: CASGEGWGPYEQYF. The covered CDR3 bases are TGTGCCAGCGGTGAGGGCTGGGGGCCCTAT.

This clone was picked up many times. The germline and genes are mouse ones. Sequencing ends 4 residues short of the CDR3 end; the germline J gene provides the rest. The rearrangement uses TRBV31 and TRBJ2-1, with a tentative D call TRBD1 (6 bases). Looked up from germline, CDR1 is GKSSPN and CDR2 is SITVG. Deletions cut 0 bases from V and 3 bases from J, with 6 bases between. The CDR3 sequence is 13 residues long. The CDR3 is CAWSLQGYAEQFF. The DNA read from the CDR3 is TGTGCCTGGAGTCTACAGGGCTATGCT.